The next 13 T cell receptor beta chains were all read from a single sample in a study of T cells in Graves' hyperthyroidism and ophthalmopathy (dated by TCRdb to the late 2010s). Library creation used multiplex PCR. For sequencing, an Illumina HiSeq 2000 was employed. The TCR beta CDR3 regions were amplified from the RNA transcripts. For the first round of RT-PCR on the TCR CDR3, the HTBI primer set was used together with the Qiagen OneStep RT-PCR kit. TCRdb trimmed public reads at Q25 via fastp, called clones via MiXCR and kept in-frame beta chains. Identical CDR3 proteins give one entry, which carries the most common genes and DNA. For this sample the table gives approximately 600,000 distinct CDR3 sequences, of which 11% to 15% were detected only once. The top ten hold under 7% of the sample. Sequenced material: blood. The source of these receptors is a woman aged 25 to 39 with Graves' hyperthyroidism that later progressed to Graves' ophthalmopathy.

The chain couples TRBV7-8 to TRBJ1-2; 9 bases match TRBD1. This CDR3 is built from 17 residues. V shed 0 bases and J 3 bases; nucleotides not matched to a gene: 8. Germline CDR1 reads SGHVS; CDR2 reads FQNEAQ. Here the CDR3 reads CASSLAPYRGLHYGYTF. The CDR3 DNA reads TGTGCCAGCAGCTTAGCACCATACAGGGGGCTCCACTATGGCTACACCTTC. Full variable domain (outside the CDR3, taken from reference TRBV7-8 and TRBJ1-2): GAGVSQSPRYKVAKRGQDVALRCDPISGHVSLFWYQQALGQGPEFLTYFQNEAQLDKSGLPSDRFFAERPEGSVSTLKIQRTQQEDSAVYLCASSLAPYRGLHYGYTFGSGTRLTVV.

This clonotype has ten or more counts. The V gene is TRBV12-3 or TRBV12-4, the J gene TRBJ2-1; 16 nucleotides align to TRBD2. This CDR3 spans 17 amino acids. Losses at the gene ends were 2 bases for V and 8 bases for J; bases not matched to a gene: 6. The CDR3 nucleotides read TGTGCCAGCAGTTTACCATCGGGACTAGCGGGAGGGGATGAGCAGTTCTTC. Protein product: CASSLPSGLAGGDEQFF.

There are a few counts of this clonotype. The chain uses TRBV5-1 and TRBJ2-5; 7 bases are a match to TRBD2. With 0 bases clipped from V and 9 bases from J, the junction kept 11 bases outside the gene matches. This CDR3 has 15 amino acids. Germline values: CDR1 SGHRS, CDR2 YFSETQ. CDR3 residues: CASSLEIAGTGAQYF. Here the CDR3 DNA reads TGCGCCAGCAGCTTGGAAATAGCGGGTACCGGGGCCCAGTACTTC.

This clonotype turned up a few times. A much larger clone lies a single base off, so this may be a read error. The chain joins TRBV12-5 to TRBJ2-5; D is undetermined. Germline V gives CDR1 LGHNT, CDR2 FRNRAP. The CDR3 contains 11 residues. The CDR3 loop is CASGLVRTRYF. In DNA form, the CDR3 reads TGTGCTAGTGGTTTGGTACGGACCCGGTACTTC.

This clonotype was recorded many times. This CDR3 reads CASSFSPGEAGELFF. The CDR3 DNA follows: TGTGCCAGCAGTTTTTCCCCAGGGGAGGCCGGGGAGCTGTTTTTT. The chain employs TRBV12-3 or TRBV12-4 and TRBJ2-2; possibly TRBD1 or TRBD2 for D (6 bases each). V was shortened by 3 bases and J by 6 bases, with 14 bases between the two germline ends. The CDR3 contains 15 residues.

V gene TRBV12-3 or TRBV12-4 combines with J gene TRBJ2-5, with 13 bases matching TRBD2. The CDR3 extends over 20 amino acids. Losses at the gene ends were 4 bases for V and 7 bases for J; bases not matched to a gene: 21. The DNA for the CDR3 is TGTGCCAGCAGTTCCGCGCAGCTGCCGGGACTAGCGGGATCTGGTGTGACCCAGTACTTC. Translation gives CASSSAQLPGLAGSGVTQYF.

This clonotype showed up many times. The chain uses TRBV28 and TRBJ2-3; perhaps D is TRBD1 or TRBD2 (5 bases each). V lost 5 bases, J lost 6 bases, and 27 bases lay in between. CDR1 and CDR2 (germline): MDHEN, SYDVKM. CDR3 length: 18 amino acids. The CDR3 region is CASSPTKGRHLQPDTQYF. The CDR3 DNA is TGTGCCAGCAGTCCAACAAAGGGACGTCATCTACAGCCGGATACGCAGTATTTT. The entire variable domain, with the rest obtained from reference TRBV28 and TRBJ2-3, is as follows: DVKVTQSSRYLVKRTGEKVFLECVQDMDHENMFWYRQDPGLGLRLIYFSYDVKMKEKGDIPEGYSVSREKKERFSLILESASTNQTSMYLCASSPTKGRHLQPDTQYFGPGTRLTVL.

A few counts support this clonotype. The CDR3 protein is CASSDVAGPGELFF. The CDR3 DNA reads as TGCGCCAGCAGCGATGTAGCTGGGCCCGGGGAGCTGTTTTTT. V is TRBV5-1 and J is TRBJ2-2; D is undetermined. Trimming cost V 4 bases and J 6 bases, with 13 bases left between them. CDR3 length: 14 residues. The germline gives CDR1 SGHRS, CDR2 YFSETQ.

This clonotype was recorded many times. The rearrangement links TRBV5-1 to TRBJ2-1; TRBD2 matches at 7 bases. The V gene's germline CDR1 is SGHRS and CDR2 YFSETQ. The CDR3 loop spans 13 amino acids. V lost 0 bases to trimming and J lost 10 bases; unmatched junction nucleotides: 4. Written as DNA, the CDR3 is TGCGCCAGCAGCTTGGCGGGAGGTGTAGAGCAGTTCTTC. This gives the protein CASSLAGGVEQFF.

This clonotype was counted a few times. The chain recombines TRBV20-1 with TRBJ2-1; D is unclear. This CDR3 spans 14 amino acids. V was shortened by 3 bases and J by 9 bases, with 18 bases between the two germline ends. Germline CDR1 is DFQATT and CDR2 is SNEGSKA (reference sequence). CDR3 region: CSARERSVGGEQFF. The CDR3 nucleotides are TGCAGTGCTAGGGAGCGATCGGTAGGCGGTGAGCAGTTCTTC.

This clonotype was found many times. This chain uses TRBV6-5 with TRBJ1-3; D remains unclear. The germline V and J ends were trimmed by 2 bases and 0 bases, with 5 bases remaining between them. Germline V CDR1 and CDR2: MNHEY, SVGAGI. The CDR3 covers 14 residues. The CDR3 DNA follows: TGTGCCAGCAGTTACGGGTTCTCTGGAAACACCATATATTTT. This gives the protein CASSYGFSGNTIYF.

This clonotype was detected many times. The V gene is TRBV12-3 or TRBV12-4, the J gene TRBJ1-2; the match to TRBD1 covers 9 bases. Trimming cost V 11 bases and J 4 bases; bases outside gene matches: 14. The length of the CDR3 is 15 residues. The CDR3 spells CASRGTGRMSYGYTF. The CDR3 DNA reads TGTGCCTCCAGGGGGACAGGGCGCATGAGCTATGGCTACACCTTC.

The rearrangement links TRBV20-1 to TRBJ1-2, with D possibly matching TRBD1 (5 bases). V was cut by 1 base and J by 3 bases, with 9 bases left in between. Germline-derived CDR1 and CDR2 are DFQATT and SNEGSKA (reference sequence). The CDR3 extends over 13 amino acids. The CDR3: CSARAGTDYGYTF. CDR3 nucleotide sequence: TGCAGTGCTAGAGCCGGGACGGACTATGGCTACACCTTC.